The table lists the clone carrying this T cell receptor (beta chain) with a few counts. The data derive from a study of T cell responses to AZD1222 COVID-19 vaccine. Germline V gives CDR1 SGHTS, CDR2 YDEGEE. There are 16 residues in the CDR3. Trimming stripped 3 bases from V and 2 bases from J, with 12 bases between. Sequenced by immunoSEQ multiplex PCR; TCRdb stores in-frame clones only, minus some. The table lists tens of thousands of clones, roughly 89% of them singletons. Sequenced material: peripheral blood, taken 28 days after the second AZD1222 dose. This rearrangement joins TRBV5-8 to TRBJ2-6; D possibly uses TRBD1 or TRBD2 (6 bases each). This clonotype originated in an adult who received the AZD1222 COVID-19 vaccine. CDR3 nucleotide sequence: TGTGCCAGCAGCTCGTGGGGGGCGGCTGGGGCCAACGTCCTGACTTTC. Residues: CASSSWGAAGANVLTF.